This T cell receptor beta chain was identified in a study of shared clonotypes between healthy human individuals. Study outcomes and limitations: Clonotypes not shared had lower generation probabilities than those common to all four donors. Read depth was anticipated to influence clonotype sharing among donors.

Germline CDR1 is SGHDT and CDR2 is YYEEEE. The V and J ends lost 4 bases and 2 bases respectively, with 10 bases between them. The CDR3 covers 13 residues. Naivety among CD8 cells was defined by CD45RO negativity and positive CCR7 selection, thereby excluding terminally differentiated effector memory CD45RA+ cells. Of note for this clone: Its antigen is unidentified.

TCRdb keeps only in-frame clones here, not all; method: immunoSEQ multiplex PCR. The profile shows around 1.9 million clones, under 95% of them singletons. Sequenced input: naive CD8+ T cells from PBMCs. The chain couples TRBV5-6 to TRBJ2-7; D is tentatively TRBD1 or TRBD2 (5 bases each). This sequence originates from a man in his late teens or twenties in good health. Some clones in this sample may be carry-over from other donors' samples. CDR3 bases: TGTGCCAGCAGCGGGGACCGCCCCTACGAGCAGTACTTC. It translates to CASSGDRPYEQYF.